The 13 T cell receptor beta chains below all came from one sample that was sequenced in a study of T cell clonotyping in hematopoietic cell transplantation. Documented time point: recipient sample about 28 days before transplant, after cytoreduction. Assay: immunoSEQ multiplex PCR; the TCRdb copy retains only in-frame clones and omits some. In the table there are tens of thousands of clones, 90% to 96% of which are singletons. This specimen was peripheral blood mononuclear cells, taken before stem cell transplant. These TCRs come from a woman aged 45-59 years with acute myeloid leukemia. Some clones in this sample may be carry-over from other donors' samples.

The gene calls are TRBV28 and TRBJ2-7; D not certain. V lost 6 bases and J 3 bases, leaving 12 bases between the germline ends. Germline values: CDR1 MDHEN, CDR2 SYDVKM. CDR3 length: 13 residues. The CDR3 DNA follows: TGTGCCAGCAGAGCAGACCGACGCTACGAGCAGTACTTC. Protein sequence: CASRADRRYEQYF.

About this clone itself: The germline gene is not matched at one end of the junction; a read error may be the cause. This chain links TRBV29-1 with TRBJ2-5; possible D gene TRBD1, 5 bases. There are 13 residues in the CDR3. Looked up from germline, CDR1 is SQVTM and CDR2 is ANQGSEA. CDR3 DNA sequence: TGCAGCGTGGAAGGGGCATTGCGAGAGACCCAGTACTTC. Translating gives CSVEGALRETQYF.

The J gene is TRBJ1-5, the V gene TRBV10-3; perhaps TRBD1 as D (5 bases). This CDR3 has 15 amino acids. Germline CDR1 and CDR2: ENHRY and SYGVKD. V was shortened by 3 bases and J by 3 bases, with 12 bases between the two germline ends. CDR3 bases: TGTGCCATCAGTGACGGAGGGGCCGACAATCAGCCCCAGCATTTT. Translation gives CAISDGGADNQPQHF.

The gene calls are TRBV7-8 and TRBJ1-2; 9 nucleotides agree with TRBD1. Trimming cost V 4 bases and J 5 bases; bases outside gene matches: 5. The CDR3 consists of 14 residues. Germline lookup yields CDR1 SGHVS and CDR2 FQNEAQ. The CDR3 DNA reads TGTGCCAGCAGCTCCACAGGGGGCGGTTATGGCTACACCTTC. This translates into CASSSTGGGYGYTF.

CDR3 sequence reads: CASSYDGYGYTF. As DNA, the CDR3 is TGTGCCAGCAGTTACGACGGCTATGGCTACACCTTC. The chain employs TRBV6-5 and TRBJ1-2, with D uncertain. The CDR3 sequence is 12 residues long. The germline V gene encodes CDR1 MNHEY and CDR2 SVGAGI. V was pared by 2 bases and J by 4 bases, with 5 bases between.

The chain couples TRBV29-1 to TRBJ2-1; D gene uncertain. The germline V gene has CDR1 SQVTM and CDR2 ANQGSEA. The CDR3 has 11 amino acids. V dropped 2 bases and J dropped 6 bases, with 5 bases sitting between them. CDR3 sequence reads: CSVEPPNEQFF. The CDR3 DNA sequence: TGCAGCGTTGAACCCCCCAATGAGCAGTTCTTC.

The chain has TRBV4-1 and TRBJ2-5; D remains ambiguous. V was pared by 1 base and J by 1 base, with 7 bases between. The CDR3 consists of 14 residues. Germline loops: CDR1 MGHRA, CDR2 YSYEKL. In DNA, the CDR3 is TGCGCCAGCAGCCAAGTGGGAAGCCAAGAGACCCAGTACTTC. Amino acids: CASSQVGSQETQYF.

The V and J genes are TRBV15 and TRBJ2-5; D might be TRBD2 (6 bases). Trimming removed 1 base at V and 4 bases at J, with 13 bases between. Germline values: CDR1 LNHNV, CDR2 YYDKDF (reference sequence). This CDR3 is built from 15 residues. The CDR3 bases are TGTGCCACCAGCAGAGTACGAGTGGAGGGAGAGACCCAGTACTTC. Translation: CATSRVRVEGETQYF. Full variable domain (remainder filled in from reference TRBV15 and TRBJ2-5): DAMVIQNPRYQVTQFGKPVTLSCSQTLNHNVMYWYQQKSSQAPKLLFHYYDKDFNNEADTPDNFQSRRPNTSFCFLDIRSPGLGDTAMYLCATSRVRVEGETQYFGPGTRLLVL.

J is TRBJ2-2 and V is TRBV4-1, with 7 positions matching TRBD1. The CDR3 spans 15 residues. Trimming cost V 2 bases and J 4 bases; bases outside gene matches: 4. The V gene's germline CDR1 is MGHRA and CDR2 YSYEKL. This CDR3 reads CASSQKQGITGELFF. In DNA, the CDR3 is TGCGCCAGCAGCCAAAAACAGGGGATCACCGGGGAGCTGTTTTTT.

The chain recombines TRBV6-4 with TRBJ2-6, with D hard to call. V was clipped by 0 bases and J by 0 bases, with 6 bases between them. This CDR3 has 16 amino acids. CDR1 and CDR2 from the germline V gene are MRHNA and SNTAGT. CDR3 sequence reads: CASSDSTASGANVLTF. Here the CDR3 DNA reads TGTGCCAGCAGTGACTCGACCGCCTCTGGGGCCAACGTCCTGACTTTC.

This clone was recorded only once. J is TRBJ2-7 and V is TRBV2; D possibly corresponds to TRBD1 (6 bases). Trimming took 4 bases from V and 1 from J, leaving 11 bases between them. The germline V gene encodes CDR1 SNHLY and CDR2 FYNNEI. This CDR3 is 14 amino acids long. This chain's CDR3 is CASSGGRRSYEQYF. The DNA of the CDR3 is TGTGCCAGCAGTGGGGGGCGGCGATCCTACGAGCAGTACTTC.

This clone was recorded once. The chain employs TRBV6-4 and TRBJ2-3; D gene uncertain. Germline V CDR1 and CDR2: MRHNA, SNTAGT. Deletions cut 0 bases from V and 1 base from J, with 11 bases between. The CDR3 length is 16 residues. For the CDR3, the DNA is TGTGCCAGCAGTGACTCCCTCCGCCCGGGCACAGATACGCAGTATTTT. It yields the protein CASSDSLRPGTDTQYF.

The chain recombines TRBV25-1 with TRBJ2-3; the match to TRBD1 covers 9 bases. The CDR3 runs 17 residues. V trimming: 6 bases; J trimming: 3 bases; junction bases outside the gene matches: 13. Looked up from germline, CDR1 is MGHDK and CDR2 is SYGVNS. The CDR3 reads CASRIGPGQGTTDTQYF. CDR3 bases: TGTGCCAGCAGAATCGGGCCGGGACAGGGAACAACAGATACGCAGTATTTT.